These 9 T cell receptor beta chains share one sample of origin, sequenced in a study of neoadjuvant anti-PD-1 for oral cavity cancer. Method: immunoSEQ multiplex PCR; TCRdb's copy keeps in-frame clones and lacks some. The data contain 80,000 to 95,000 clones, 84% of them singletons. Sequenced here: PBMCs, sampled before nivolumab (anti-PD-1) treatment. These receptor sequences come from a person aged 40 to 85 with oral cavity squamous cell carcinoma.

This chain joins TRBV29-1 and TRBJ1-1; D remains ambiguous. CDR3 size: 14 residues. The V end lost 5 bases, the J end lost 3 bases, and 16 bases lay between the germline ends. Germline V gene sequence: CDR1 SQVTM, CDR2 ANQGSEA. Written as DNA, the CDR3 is TGCAGCGTTCAATCCGACGGTACGGACACTGAAGCTTTCTTT. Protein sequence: CSVQSDGTDTEAFF.

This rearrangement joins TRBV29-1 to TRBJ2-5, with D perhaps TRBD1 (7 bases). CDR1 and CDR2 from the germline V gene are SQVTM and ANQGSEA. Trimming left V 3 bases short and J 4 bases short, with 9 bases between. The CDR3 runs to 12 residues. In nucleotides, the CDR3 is TGCAGCGTTGAGGAGGGGGCAGAGACCCAGTACTTC. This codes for CSVEEGAETQYF.

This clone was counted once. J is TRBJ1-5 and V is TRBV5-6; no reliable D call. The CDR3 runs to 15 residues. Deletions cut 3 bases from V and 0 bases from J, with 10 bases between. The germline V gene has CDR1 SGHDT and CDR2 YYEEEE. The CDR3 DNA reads TGTGCCAGCAGCTCGTGGGGAAATAGCAATCAGCCCCAGCATTTT. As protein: CASSSWGNSNQPQHF.

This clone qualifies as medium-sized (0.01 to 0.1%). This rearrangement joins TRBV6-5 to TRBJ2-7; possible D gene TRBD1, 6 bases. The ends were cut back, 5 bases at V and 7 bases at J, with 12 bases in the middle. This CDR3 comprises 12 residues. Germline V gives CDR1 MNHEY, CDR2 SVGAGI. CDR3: CASSLQGGEQYF. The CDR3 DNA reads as TGTGCCAGCAGTCTACAGGGTGGGGAGCAGTACTTC.

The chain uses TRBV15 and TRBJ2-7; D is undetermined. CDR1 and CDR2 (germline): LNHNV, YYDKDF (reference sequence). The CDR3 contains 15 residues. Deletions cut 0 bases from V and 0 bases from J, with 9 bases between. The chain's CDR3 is CATSRDPGFSYEQYF. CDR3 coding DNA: TGTGCCACCAGCAGAGATCCAGGATTCTCCTACGAGCAGTACTTC.

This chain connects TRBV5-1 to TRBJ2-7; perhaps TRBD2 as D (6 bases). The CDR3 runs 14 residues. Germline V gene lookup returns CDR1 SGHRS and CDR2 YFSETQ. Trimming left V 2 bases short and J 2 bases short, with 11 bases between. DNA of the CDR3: TGCGCCAGCAGCTTCCGACTAGGAACCTACGAGCAGTACTTC. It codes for CASSFRLGTYEQYF. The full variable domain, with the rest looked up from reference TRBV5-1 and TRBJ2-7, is KAGVTQTPRYLIKTRGQQVTLSCSPISGHRSVSWYQQTPGQGLQFLFEYFSETQRNKGNFPGRFSGRQFSNSRSEMNVSTLELGDSALYLCASSFRLGTYEQYFGPGTRLTVT.

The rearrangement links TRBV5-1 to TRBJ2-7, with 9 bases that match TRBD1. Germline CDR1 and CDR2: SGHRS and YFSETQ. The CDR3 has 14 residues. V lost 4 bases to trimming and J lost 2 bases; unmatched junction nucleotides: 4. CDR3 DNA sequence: TGCGCCAGCAGCGGGGGGACAGGGACCTACGAGCAGTACTTC. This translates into CASSGGTGTYEQYF.

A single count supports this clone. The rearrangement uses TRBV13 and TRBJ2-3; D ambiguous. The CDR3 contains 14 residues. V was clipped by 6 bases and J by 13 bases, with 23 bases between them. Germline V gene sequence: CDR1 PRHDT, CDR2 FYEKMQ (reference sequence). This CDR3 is CASSTNRPVLTEYF. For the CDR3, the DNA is TGTGCCAGCAGTACAAACCGGCCGGTACTAACGGAGTATTTT.

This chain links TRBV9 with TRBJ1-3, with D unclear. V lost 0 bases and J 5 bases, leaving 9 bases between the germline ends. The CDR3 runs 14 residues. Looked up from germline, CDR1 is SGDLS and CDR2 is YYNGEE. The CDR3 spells CASSVEERRNTIYF. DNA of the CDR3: TGTGCCAGCAGCGTAGAAGAGAGGCGAAACACCATATATTTT.